The rows below give T cell receptor beta chains drawn from one sample of a study of sequential checkpoint blockade in melanoma. Only in-frame clones appear in the TCRdb table, and some are missing; sequencing was by immunoSEQ multiplex PCR. The sample includes 2,500 to 3,500 clones, more than 30% of them seen just once. The material was tumor tissue (inferred from file names), obtained from a patient given nivolumab and ipilimumab in sequence. Receptors originate from a human donor with melanoma. The CDR3 runs from the conserved cysteine through the conserved F or W. The D gene is left open where the match is weak. A clone size is listed for some rows: how often the clone was seen (once, few, many), or a class if it is expanded.

DNA,CDR3,D,size,J,V
TGTGCCAGCAGCCCCCTTCGGGCGGCCACCGGGGAGCTGTTTTTT,CASSPLRAATGELFF,-,-,TRBJ2-2,TRBV11-3
TGTGCCAGTACCCCGGTTGAGGGGGTGTATCAGCCCCAGCATTTT,CASTPVEGVYQPQHF,-,-,TRBJ1-5,TRBV19
TGCGCCAGCCCCGAGCAGGGGGCCTACAATGAGCAGTTCTTC,CASPEQGAYNEQFF,TRBD1,-,TRBJ2-1,TRBV23-1
TGTGCTAGTGGTTTGGTCACAGGGGATGTCACAGATACGCAGTATTTT,CASGLVTGDVTDTQYF,TRBD1,-,TRBJ2-3,TRBV12-5
TGCGCCAGCAGCTTGGGGGGAATCGCGGGAGAGACCCAGTACTTC,CASSLGGIAGETQYF,-,-,TRBJ2-5,TRBV5-1
TGTGCCAGCAGCCGGGGGGATTCCTACAATGAGCAGTTCTTC,CASSRGDSYNEQFF,TRBD2,few,TRBJ2-1,TRBV11-3
TGTGCCAGCAGTTTCCTAGCGGGTACAGATACGCAGTATTTT,CASSFLAGTDTQYF,TRBD2,few,TRBJ2-3,TRBV28
TGTGCCAGCAGTACGGCTGCAACTAATGAAAAACTGTTTTTT,CASSTAATNEKLFF,-,few,TRBJ1-4,TRBV28
TGTGCCAGCAGTTTATCCCGTAGCGGAACCACAGATACGCAGTATTTT,CASSLSRSGTTDTQYF,-,-,TRBJ2-3,TRBV28
TGTGCCAGTAGTATAGTGGCAGGGCATCCCTACGAGCAGTACTTC,CASSIVAGHPYEQYF,-,-,TRBJ2-7,TRBV19
TGTGCCAGCAGCATGACTGACAGGGCTAATGAAAAACTGTTTTTT,CASSMTDRANEKLFF,TRBD1,medium-sized,TRBJ1-4,TRBV11-1